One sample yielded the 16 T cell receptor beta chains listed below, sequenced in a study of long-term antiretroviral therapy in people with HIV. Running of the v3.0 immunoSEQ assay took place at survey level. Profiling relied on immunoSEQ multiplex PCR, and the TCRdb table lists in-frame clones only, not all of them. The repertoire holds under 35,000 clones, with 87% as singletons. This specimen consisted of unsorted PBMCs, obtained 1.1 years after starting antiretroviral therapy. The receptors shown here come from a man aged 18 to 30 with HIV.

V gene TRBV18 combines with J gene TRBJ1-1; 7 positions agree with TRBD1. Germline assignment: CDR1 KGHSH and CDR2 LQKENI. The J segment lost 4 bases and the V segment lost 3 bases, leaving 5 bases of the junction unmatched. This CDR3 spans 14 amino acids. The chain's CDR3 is CASSPTGDSTEAFF. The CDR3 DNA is TGTGCCAGCTCACCCACAGGGGACAGCACTGAAGCTTTCTTT.

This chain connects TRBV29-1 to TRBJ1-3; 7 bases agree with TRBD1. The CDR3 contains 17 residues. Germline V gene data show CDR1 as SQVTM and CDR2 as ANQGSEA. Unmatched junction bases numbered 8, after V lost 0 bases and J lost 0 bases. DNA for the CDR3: TGCAGCGTTGAAGATGAACAGGGGTCGAGCTCTGGAAACACCATATATTTT. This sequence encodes CSVEDEQGSSSGNTIYF.

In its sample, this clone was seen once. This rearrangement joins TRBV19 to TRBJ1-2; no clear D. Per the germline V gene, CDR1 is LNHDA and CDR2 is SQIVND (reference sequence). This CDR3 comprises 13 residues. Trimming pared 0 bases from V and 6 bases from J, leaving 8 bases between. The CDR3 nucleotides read TGTGCCAGTAGTATAGACGCCGCCAATGGCTACACCTTC. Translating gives CASSIDAANGYTF.

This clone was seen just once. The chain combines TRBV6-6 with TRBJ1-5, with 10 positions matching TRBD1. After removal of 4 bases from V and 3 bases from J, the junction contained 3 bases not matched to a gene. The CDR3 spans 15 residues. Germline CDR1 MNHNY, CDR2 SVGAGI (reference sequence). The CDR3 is CASSLTGGNNQPQHF. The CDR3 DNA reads TGTGCCAGCAGTTTGACAGGGGGCAACAATCAGCCCCAGCATTTT.

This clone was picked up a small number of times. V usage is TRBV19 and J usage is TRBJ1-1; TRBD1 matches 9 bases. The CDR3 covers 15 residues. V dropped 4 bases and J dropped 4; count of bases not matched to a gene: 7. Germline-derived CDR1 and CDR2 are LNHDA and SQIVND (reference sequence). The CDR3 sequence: CASSKGTGYVTEAFF. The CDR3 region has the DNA TGTGCCAGTAGTAAGGGGACAGGGTATGTCACTGAAGCTTTCTTT.

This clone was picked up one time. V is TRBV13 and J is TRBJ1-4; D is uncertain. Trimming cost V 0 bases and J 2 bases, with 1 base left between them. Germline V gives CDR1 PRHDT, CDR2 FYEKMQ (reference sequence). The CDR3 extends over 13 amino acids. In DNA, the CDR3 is TGTGCCAGCAGCTTAGGGACTAATGAAAAACTGTTTTTT. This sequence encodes CASSLGTNEKLFF.

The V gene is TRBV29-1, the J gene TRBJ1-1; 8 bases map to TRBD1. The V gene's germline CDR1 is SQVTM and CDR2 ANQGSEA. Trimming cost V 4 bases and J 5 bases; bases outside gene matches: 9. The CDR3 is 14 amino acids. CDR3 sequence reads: CSVAPLRGQTEAFF. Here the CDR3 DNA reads TGCAGCGTTGCCCCTCTCAGGGGGCAAACTGAAGCTTTCTTT.

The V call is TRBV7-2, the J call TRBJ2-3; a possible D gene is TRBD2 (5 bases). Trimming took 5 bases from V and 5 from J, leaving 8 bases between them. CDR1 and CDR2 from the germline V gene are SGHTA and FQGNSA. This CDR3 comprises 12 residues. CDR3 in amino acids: CASSPGGDTQYF. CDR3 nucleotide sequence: TGTGCCAGCAGCCCAGGAGGAGATACGCAGTATTTT.

DNA for the CDR3: TGTGCCAGCAGGGACAGGAGCTCCTATAATTCACCCCTCCACTTT. Translating it yields CASRDRSSYNSPLHF. V and J are TRBV2 and TRBJ1-6, with TRBD1 identical over 7 bases. The J segment lost 0 bases and the V segment lost 6 bases, leaving 2 bases of the junction unmatched. Per germline, CDR1 SNHLY and CDR2 FYNNEI. CDR3 length: 15 amino acids.

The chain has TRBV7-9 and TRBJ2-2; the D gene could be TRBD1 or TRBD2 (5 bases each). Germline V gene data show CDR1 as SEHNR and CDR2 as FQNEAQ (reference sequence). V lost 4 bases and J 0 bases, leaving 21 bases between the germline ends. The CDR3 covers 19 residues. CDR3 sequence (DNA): TGTGCCAGCAGCTGGGGGACGGTGGTACCCAGGGCGAACACCGGGGAGCTGTTTTTT. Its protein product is CASSWGTVVPRANTGELFF.

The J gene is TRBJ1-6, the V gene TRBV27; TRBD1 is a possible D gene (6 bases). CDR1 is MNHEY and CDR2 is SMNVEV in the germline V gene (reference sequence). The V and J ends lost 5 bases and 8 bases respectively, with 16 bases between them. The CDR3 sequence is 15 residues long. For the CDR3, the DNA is TGTGCCAGCAGTCTAATCATGAGACAGGATTCACCCCTCCACTTT. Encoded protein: CASSLIMRQDSPLHF.

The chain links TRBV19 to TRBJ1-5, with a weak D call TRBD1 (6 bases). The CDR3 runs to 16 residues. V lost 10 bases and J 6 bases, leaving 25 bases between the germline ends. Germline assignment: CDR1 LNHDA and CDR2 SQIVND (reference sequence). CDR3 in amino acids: CATLWGPPGTGQPQHF. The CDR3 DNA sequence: TGTGCCACTCTTTGGGGGCCACCAGGGACGGGTCAGCCCCAGCATTTT.

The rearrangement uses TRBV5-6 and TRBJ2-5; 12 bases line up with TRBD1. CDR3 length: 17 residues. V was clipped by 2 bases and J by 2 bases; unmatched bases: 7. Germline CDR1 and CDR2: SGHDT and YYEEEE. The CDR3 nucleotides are TGTGCCAGCAGCTTAGAACGGGACAGGGGGCGGCAAGAGACCCAGTACTTC. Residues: CASSLERDRGRQETQYF.

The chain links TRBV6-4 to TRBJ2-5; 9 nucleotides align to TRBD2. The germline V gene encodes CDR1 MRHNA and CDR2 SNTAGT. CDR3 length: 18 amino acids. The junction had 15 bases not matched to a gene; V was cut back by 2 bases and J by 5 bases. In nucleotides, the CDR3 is TGTGCCAGCAGTGACCCCGACCAGACTAGCGGAGGCGAGGAGACCCAGTACTTC. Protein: CASSDPDQTSGGEETQYF.

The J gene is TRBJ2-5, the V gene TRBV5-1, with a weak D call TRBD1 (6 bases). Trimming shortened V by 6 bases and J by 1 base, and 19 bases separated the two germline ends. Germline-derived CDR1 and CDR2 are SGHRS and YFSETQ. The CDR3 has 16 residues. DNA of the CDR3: TGCGCCAGCAATACAGTGCGGACAGAGAGCCAAGAGACCCAGTACTTC. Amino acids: CASNTVRTESQETQYF. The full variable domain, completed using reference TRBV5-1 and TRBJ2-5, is KAGVTQTPRYLIKTRGQQVTLSCSPISGHRSVSWYQQTPGQGLQFLFEYFSETQRNKGNFPGRFSGRQFSNSRSEMNVSTLELGDSALYLCASNTVRTESQETQYFGPGTRLLVL.

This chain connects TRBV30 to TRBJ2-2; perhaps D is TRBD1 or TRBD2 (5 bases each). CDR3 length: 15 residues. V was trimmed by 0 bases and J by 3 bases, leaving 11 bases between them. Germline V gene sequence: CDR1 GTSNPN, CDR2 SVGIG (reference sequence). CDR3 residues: CAWSVPGADTGELFF. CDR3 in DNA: TGTGCCTGGAGTGTACCCGGGGCGGACACCGGGGAGCTGTTTTTT.